This T cell receptor (beta chain) derives from a study of CD4 T cells in relation to SARS-CoV-2 and coronaviruses. Across the whole study: The negative reference was HIV-1 Nef peptide pool or peptide-free culture. Shared crossreactive spike epitopes were mapped to their HLA restriction.

Unexposed donor CD4+ T cells date from 2011-2018, before the COVID-19 pandemic. The cells were cultured for 10 days before CD4+ T cells were isolated. Testing used SARS-CoV-2 S/N and four cold-coronavirus spikes on unexposed-donor CD4+ T cells, cells permitting. The assay was immunoSEQ multiplex PCR, and TCRdb's table has in-frame clones only and misses some. This sample has about 21,000 clones, with around three quarters found just once. Details on this clone: The antigen remains undetermined.

The CDR3 has 14 residues. Germline CDR1 MDHEN, CDR2 SYDVKM. V lost 7 bases and J lost 4, with 16 bases in between. This receptor was obtained from a human donor in good health. This chain links TRBV28 with TRBJ1-2; D is unclear. The sample taken for sequencing was CD4+ T cells from PBMCs, cultured in vitro. For the CDR3, the DNA is TGTGCCAGCACTTCGCAAGGGCTTGGCTATGGCTACACCTTC. Translated, it gives CASTSQGLGYGYTF.